This T cell receptor beta chain was recovered during a study of technical replicates of blood from a few donors. Assay: immunoSEQ multiplex PCR; the TCRdb copy retains only in-frame clones and omits some. The sample has approximately 52,000 clones; about 86% are singletons. Germline assignment: CDR1 SEHNR and CDR2 FQNEAQ (reference sequence). The V segment lost 6 bases and the J segment 1 base; nucleotides outside the gene matches: 4. The CDR3 is 15 amino acids. The receptor comes from a human donor in good health. Some clones in this sample may be carry-over from other donors' samples. V is TRBV7-9 and J is TRBJ2-5; TRBD2 agrees at 11 bases. Sequenced: PBMCs. CDR3 loop: CASSSGTSGQETQYF. CDR3 DNA sequence: TGTGCCAGCAGTTCCGGGACTAGCGGCCAAGAGACCCAGTACTTC. The whole variable domain, filled in from reference TRBV7-9 and TRBJ2-5, reads DTGVSQNPRHKITKRGQNVTFRCDPISEHNRLYWYRQTLGQGPEFLTYFQNEAQLEKSRLLSDRFSAERPKGSFSTLEIQRTEQGDSAMYLCASSSGTSGQETQYFGPGTRLLVL.